Presented here are 6 T cell receptor beta chains from one specimen sequenced in a study of cytomegalovirus exposure and HLA in healthy donors. PCR involved 60 Vbeta and 13 Jbeta primers. Only in-frame clones appear in the TCRdb table, and some are missing; sequencing was by immunoSEQ multiplex PCR. The data show more than 150,000 clones, just under 80% seen once. Sequencing input: PBMCs. These receptors came from a woman aged 35 to 49 in good health and CMV-seropositive.

V gene TRBV7-9 combines with J gene TRBJ1-2, with TRBD1 matching over 7 bases. J was trimmed by 8 bases and V by 8 bases; bases with no gene match: 14. There are 14 residues in the CDR3. The germline CDR1 and CDR2 sequences are SEHNR and FQNEAQ (reference sequence). CDR3 in amino acids: CASAPGGGAWGYTF. The CDR3 DNA sequence: TGTGCCAGCGCCCCGGGAGGGGGCGCGTGGGGCTACACCTTC.

V gene TRBV5-1 combines with J gene TRBJ1-2; 7 nucleotides agree with TRBD1. The V gene's germline CDR1 is SGHRS and CDR2 YFSETQ. The CDR3 extends over 13 amino acids. With 4 bases clipped from V and 4 bases from J, the junction kept 4 bases outside the gene matches. The DNA of the CDR3 is TGCGCCAGCAGCCCGGGACAGATCTATGGCTACACCTTC. Its protein product is CASSPGQIYGYTF.

The J gene is TRBJ2-3, the V gene TRBV30, with 9 bases that match TRBD1. V trimming: 5 bases; J trimming: 5 bases; junction bases outside the gene matches: 11. The CDR3 covers 15 residues. The V gene's germline CDR1 is GTSNPN and CDR2 SVGIG (reference sequence). In nucleotides, the CDR3 is TGTGCCTGGGCAAGGGACAGGGCTTCTAGAGATACGCAGTATTTT. This translates into CAWARDRASRDTQYF.

This chain uses TRBV2 with TRBJ1-6; TRBD1 might be the D (6 bases). There are 13 residues in the CDR3. Germline CDR1 and CDR2: SNHLY and FYNNEI. V was cut by 6 bases and J by 10 bases, with 13 bases left in between. The CDR3, as DNA: TGTGCCAGCAGGGATCAGGGGAAATCACCCCTCCACTTT. Protein: CASRDQGKSPLHF.

The V call is TRBV7-9, the J call TRBJ2-2; 7 bases are shared with TRBD2. The CDR3 consists of 13 residues. The junction had 2 bases not matched to a gene; V was cut back by 4 bases and J by 6 bases. CDR1 is SEHNR and CDR2 is FQNEAQ in the germline V gene (reference sequence). The CDR3 sequence is CASSSGGAGELFF. CDR3 DNA sequence: TGTGCCAGCAGCTCTGGGGGGGCCGGGGAGCTGTTTTTT.

This clone appeared once. This chain links TRBV29-1 with TRBJ1-3, with D possibly TRBD1 on 5 matching bases. The V end lost 7 bases, the J end lost 1 base, and 11 bases lay between the germline ends. Germline V gives CDR1 SQVTM, CDR2 ANQGSEA. CDR3 length: 13 amino acids. Here the CDR3 reads CSARGWSGNTIYF. CDR3 in DNA: TGCAGCGCCCGGGGGTGGTCTGGAAACACCATATATTTT.